Listed below are T cell receptor beta chains from one sample, sequenced in a study of blood T cell repertoires in COVID-19. The data were produced by immunoSEQ multiplex PCR, yet TCRdb's version contains in-frame clones alone and is incomplete. The table has a few hundred thousand clones, around 89% seen once. The sample comprised peripheral blood. The receptors were gathered from a woman in her fifties or sixties with COVID-19, enrolled during active disease. CDR3s leave out the opening cysteine and the closing phenylalanine or tryptophan. The order of the fields is D gene, V gene, CDR3 protein. The D gene is left open where the match is weak.

d_call: NA
v_call: TRBV5-1
cdr3_aa: ASSLLAGTNTEAF

d_call: TRBD1
v_call: TRBV19
cdr3_aa: ASRHRDRGQGQPQH

d_call: TRBD1
v_call: TRBV5-4
cdr3_aa: ASSSGTGRAYNEQF

d_call: NA
v_call: TRBV19
cdr3_aa: ASSTTRRRGLYGYT

d_call: NA
v_call: TRBV4-1
cdr3_aa: ASSQRDNRPYEQY

d_call: NA
v_call: TRBV3-1/TRBV3-2
cdr3_aa: ASSQDLGPTGSGELF

d_call: NA
v_call: TRBV27
cdr3_aa: ASKSLYEQY

d_call: TRBD1
v_call: TRBV5-8
cdr3_aa: ASRIPGQGSYEQY

d_call: NA
v_call: TRBV18
cdr3_aa: ASSPPAPQGYT

d_call: NA
v_call: TRBV5-1
cdr3_aa: ASSLGGGPGNTIY

d_call: NA
v_call: TRBV2
cdr3_aa: ASRDTPGSPLH

d_call: NA
v_call: TRBV6-5
cdr3_aa: ASSYGLVGGETQY

d_call: TRBD1
v_call: TRBV5-6
cdr3_aa: ASSLRTGGHSGNTIY

d_call: NA
v_call: TRBV10-3
cdr3_aa: AISERGPVSGNTIY

d_call: NA
v_call: TRBV21-1
cdr3_aa: ASSKASSYNSPLH

d_call: NA
v_call: TRBV9
cdr3_aa: ASSVVGGELF

d_call: TRBD1
v_call: TRBV7-3
cdr3_aa: ASSPPDRGHDEQF

d_call: NA
v_call: TRBV4-1
cdr3_aa: ASSQVKTGGGNTIY

d_call: NA
v_call: TRBV21-1
cdr3_aa: ASNLRQGTYEQY

d_call: NA
v_call: TRBV19
cdr3_aa: ASSPQGMETQY

d_call: TRBD1
v_call: TRBV7-9
cdr3_aa: ASSSGQGASQPQH

d_call: NA
v_call: TRBV9
cdr3_aa: ASSVDRTFYGYT

d_call: NA
v_call: TRBV7-2
cdr3_aa: ASSSLADTQY

d_call: TRBD1
v_call: TRBV19
cdr3_aa: ASSTHLTGAYEQY

d_call: NA
v_call: TRBV15
cdr3_aa: ATSRVRLYEQY

d_call: TRBD2
v_call: TRBV7-2
cdr3_aa: ASKPGGGPRNNEQF

d_call: NA
v_call: TRBV7-2
cdr3_aa: ASKRTDSNQPQH

d_call: NA
v_call: TRBV5-8
cdr3_aa: ASSLARGVDQPQH

d_call: NA
v_call: TRBV5-6
cdr3_aa: ASSFGQTTDTQY

d_call: NA
v_call: TRBV6-2/TRBV6-3
cdr3_aa: ASSPRGGLGTQY

d_call: NA
v_call: TRBV10-3
cdr3_aa: AIGEGDYGYT

d_call: TRBD1
v_call: TRBV19
cdr3_aa: ASSIGGTGVDNQPQH

d_call: TRBD1
v_call: TRBV4-3
cdr3_aa: ASSQDRGATQY

d_call: NA
v_call: TRBV4-1
cdr3_aa: ASSQGLRAF

d_call: NA
v_call: TRBV3-1/TRBV3-2
cdr3_aa: ASSQPTGPNYGYT

d_call: TRBD2
v_call: TRBV10-3
cdr3_aa: AISEASGGQETQY

d_call: TRBD1
v_call: TRBV9
cdr3_aa: ASSWTGDELF

d_call: TRBD2
v_call: TRBV20-1
cdr3_aa: SASMGLGYNEQF

d_call: NA
v_call: TRBV3-1/TRBV3-2
cdr3_aa: ASSPSNLAGDGYT

d_call: NA
v_call: TRBV4-3
cdr3_aa: ASSQADRTGGTDTQY

d_call: NA
v_call: TRBV30
cdr3_aa: AWSPGLNQPQH

d_call: TRBD1
v_call: TRBV7-2
cdr3_aa: ASSLVQGAQREQY

d_call: TRBD1
v_call: TRBV3-1/TRBV3-2
cdr3_aa: ASSQYTQGAKETQY

d_call: NA
v_call: TRBV5-1
cdr3_aa: ASSLGGTLNTEAF

d_call: TRBD1
v_call: TRBV19
cdr3_aa: ASSMGGQVYGYT

d_call: TRBD2
v_call: TRBV10-3
cdr3_aa: AISEAGEADTQY

d_call: TRBD1
v_call: TRBV6-2/TRBV6-3
cdr3_aa: ASSWDRAYEQY

d_call: TRBD1
v_call: TRBV7-9
cdr3_aa: ASIDVDRAMNTEAF

d_call: TRBD2
v_call: TRBV10-3
cdr3_aa: AISESPFRSGGLSYEQY

d_call: NA
v_call: TRBV7-2
cdr3_aa: ASSLGSSTQPQH

d_call: NA
v_call: TRBV2
cdr3_aa: ASSPTVMYNSPLH

d_call: TRBD2
v_call: TRBV27
cdr3_aa: ASRSSGRYEQF

d_call: TRBD1
v_call: TRBV4-3
cdr3_aa: ASSQEISGGAGIIEAF

d_call: NA
v_call: TRBV20-1
cdr3_aa: SASPSNTEAF

d_call: NA
v_call: TRBV18
cdr3_aa: ASSQGQNAYEQY

d_call: NA
v_call: TRBV3-1/TRBV3-2
cdr3_aa: ASSLTAGTYNEQF